The clone carrying this T cell receptor (beta chain) was counted a single time. When replicate PCRs were run on sorted subsets, they used 200 to 250 ng DNA, 30,000 to 35,000 T cell genomes. The repertoire was sequenced with immunoSEQ multiplex PCR; TCRdb's copy has only in-frame clones and lacks some. In the table there are about 2.1 million clones, 80% to 95% of which are singletons. This sample stems from a study of shared clonotypes between healthy human individuals. Positive CCR7 selection of CD45RO-negative cells yielded the naive CD8 cells, and terminally differentiated effector memory CD45RA+ cells were excluded. V was shortened by 4 bases and J by 3 bases, with 10 bases between the two germline ends. In germline, CDR1 is SGHVS, CDR2 FQNEAQ. The CDR3 contains 13 residues.

The sequence was obtained from a man between 18 and 29 years old in good health. Some clones in this sample may be carry-over from other donors' samples. V gene TRBV7-8 combines with J gene TRBJ2-7; D not certain. Sequenced material: naive CD8+ T cells from PBMCs. CDR3 sequence: CASSSGYIYEQYF. CDR3 sequence (DNA): TGTGCCAGCAGCTCGGGCTACATCTACGAGCAGTACTTC.